This TCR beta chain is drawn from a study of patients and donors after allogeneic stem cell transplantation. The germline gives CDR1 SGHDT, CDR2 YYEEEE. The CDR3 length is 15 residues. Trimming removed 0 bases from V and 7 bases from J, with 11 bases in between. TCRdb independently ran MiXCR on the RT-PCR reads; one entry per CDR3 protein. The data contain hundreds of thousands of distinct CDR3 sequences, under 20% of them seen just once; the ten biggest clones take up around 7.9%. The sequence derives from a human donor who was either an allogeneic HSCT recipient or a stem cell or donor lymphocyte infusion donor (not recorded which). It is not recorded whose cells these are; they may come from a transplant donor. The sequenced sample was blood, either unsorted or a sorted T cell fraction (not recorded which). The chain is built from TRBV5-6 and TRBJ1-6, with D unresolved. The CDR3 region has the DNA TGTGCCAGCAGCTTGGCCTCTGGGTCAAATTCACCCCTCCACTTT. Translating gives CASSLASGSNSPLHF.